These T cell receptor beta chains were read from a single sample in a study of T cell responses to AZD1222 COVID-19 vaccine. Assay: immunoSEQ multiplex PCR; the TCRdb copy retains only in-frame clones and omits some. In the table there are around 150,000 clones, more than 85% of which are singletons. The sample consisted of peripheral blood, taken on day 0 of AZD1222 vaccination. These receptors were collected from an adult in good health. CDR3s include the opening cysteine and the closing phenylalanine or tryptophan. Each record gives: J gene, clone size, V gene, D gene, CDR3 DNA, CDR3 protein. The D gene is left open where the match is weak. Size values are once, few and many counts, or a class for expanded clones, and some rows have none.

J: TRBJ1-5
size: -
V: TRBV27
D: -
DNA: TGTGCCAGCAGTCCCAGGAAGGGTGTGGTCAATCAGCCCCAGCATTTT
CDR3: CASSPRKGVVNQPQHF

J: TRBJ1-2
size: -
V: TRBV19
D: -
DNA: TGTGCCAGTAGTACCGCGAGAGGGAGTTCTGGCTACACCTTC
CDR3: CASSTARGSSGYTF

J: TRBJ2-5
size: -
V: TRBV6-2/TRBV6-3
D: -
DNA: TGTGCCAGCAGTTTCTCCTTAGAGACCCAGTACTTC
CDR3: CASSFSLETQYF

J: TRBJ1-4
size: -
V: TRBV6-5
D: -
DNA: TGTGCCAGCAGTTACTTAGGGAGCGGGGTCAATGAAAAACTGTTTTTT
CDR3: CASSYLGSGVNEKLFF

J: TRBJ2-1
size: -
V: TRBV12-5
D: -
DNA: TGTGCTAGTGGTTCTGAAGGGACCTACAATGAGCAGTTCTTC
CDR3: CASGSEGTYNEQFF

J: TRBJ1-4
size: -
V: TRBV6-5
D: -
DNA: TGTGCCACCAGTCAGGGTTCTAGTGAAAAACTGTTTTTT
CDR3: CATSQGSSEKLFF

J: TRBJ2-6
size: -
V: TRBV4-1
D: TRBD1
DNA: TGCGCCAGCAGCCAAGTGGGAGCACAGGGGCTTAGCTCTGGGGCCAACGTCCTGACTTTC
CDR3: CASSQVGAQGLSSGANVLTF

J: TRBJ1-6
size: -
V: TRBV6-2/TRBV6-3
D: TRBD1
DNA: TGTGCCAGCAGTTACCCGACAGGGGAGAGCTCCTATAATTCACCCCTCCACTTT
CDR3: CASSYPTGESSYNSPLHF

J: TRBJ1-1
size: -
V: TRBV11-3
D: -
DNA: TGTGCCAGCAGCCCCCATCGGGGGAACACTGAAGCTTTCTTT
CDR3: CASSPHRGNTEAFF

J: TRBJ2-5
size: -
V: TRBV6-5
D: -
DNA: TGTGCCAGCAGTTACGGGTCTAGCGATAAAGAGACCCAGTACTTC
CDR3: CASSYGSSDKETQYF

J: TRBJ1-4
size: -
V: TRBV9
D: -
DNA: TGTGCCAGCAGCTCTCGCGGGGCAGGGTGGGATGAAAAACTGTTTTTT
CDR3: CASSSRGAGWDEKLFF

J: TRBJ1-5
size: -
V: TRBV7-2
D: -
DNA: TGTGCCAGCAGCTTATTCGAAACCGGGACTACCAATCAGCCCCAGCATTTT
CDR3: CASSLFETGTTNQPQHF

J: TRBJ2-7
size: once
V: TRBV3-1/TRBV3-2
D: -
DNA: TGTGCCAGCAGCCAAGACCGGGACAACTACGAGCAGTACTTC
CDR3: CASSQDRDNYEQYF

J: TRBJ2-2
size: -
V: TRBV7-3
D: -
DNA: TGTGCCAGCAGCTCCCCCGGGACCGGGGAGCTGTTTTTT
CDR3: CASSSPGTGELFF

J: TRBJ1-5
size: -
V: TRBV28
D: -
DNA: TGTGCCAGCACCCAGGGAGGGTTTTCTCAGCCCCAGCATTTT
CDR3: CASTQGGFSQPQHF

J: TRBJ1-2
size: -
V: TRBV7-3
D: TRBD1
DNA: TGTGCCAGCAGCCAATCAGGGGGTGACTATGGCTACACCTTC
CDR3: CASSQSGGDYGYTF

J: TRBJ2-2
size: -
V: TRBV10-1
D: TRBD2
DNA: TGCGCCAGCAGTGAGTCACAGCGGGAGCATCTGAACACCGGGGAGCTGTTTTTT
CDR3: CASSESQREHLNTGELFF

J: TRBJ2-1
size: -
V: TRBV28
D: -
DNA: TGTGCCAGCAGACACGGGACTCTCAAGGGCGAGCAGTTCTTC
CDR3: CASRHGTLKGEQFF

J: TRBJ2-3
size: -
V: TRBV11-3
D: -
DNA: TGTGCCAGCAGCTCCAGGGGGAGGAGGGCGCACGAGGATACGCAGTATTTT
CDR3: CASSSRGRRAHEDTQYF

J: TRBJ2-5
size: -
V: TRBV19
D: TRBD2
DNA: TGTGCCAGTAGTATAGACGGTGCTAGCGGACAAGAGACCCAGTACTTC
CDR3: CASSIDGASGQETQYF

J: TRBJ2-3
size: once
V: TRBV29-1
D: -
DNA: TGCAGCGTCGCGACAGGGACTAGCACAGATACGCAGTATTTT
CDR3: CSVATGTSTDTQYF

J: TRBJ2-1
size: many
V: TRBV3-1/TRBV3-2
D: -
DNA: TGTGCCACCCGGGAAGAGGGGACCTCCTACAATGAGCAGTTCTTC
CDR3: CATREEGTSYNEQFF

J: TRBJ2-3
size: -
V: TRBV19
D: TRBD2
DNA: TGTGCCAGCAGTACCCGCCTAGCGGGGGTGGCAGATACGCAGTATTTT
CDR3: CASSTRLAGVADTQYF

J: TRBJ1-4
size: -
V: TRBV19
D: -
DNA: TGTGCCAGTAATTGGGAGGGTTTGGGAGAAAAACTGTTTTTT
CDR3: CASNWEGLGEKLFF

J: TRBJ1-5
size: -
V: TRBV7-2
D: -
DNA: TGTGCCAGCAGAAAGACAGGAACCGATAGCAATCAGCCCCAGCATTTT
CDR3: CASRKTGTDSNQPQHF

J: TRBJ1-2
size: -
V: TRBV7-3
D: -
DNA: TGTGCCAGCAGCCCTAATCGGAATTATGGCTACACCTTC
CDR3: CASSPNRNYGYTF

J: TRBJ1-1
size: few
V: TRBV5-6
D: -
DNA: TGTGCCAGCAGCCGCCCGGTGAACACTGAAGCTTTCTTT
CDR3: CASSRPVNTEAFF

J: TRBJ2-7
size: -
V: TRBV5-1
D: -
DNA: TGCGCCAGCAGCTTGGGCAGGGCGAGCTACGAGCAGTACTTC
CDR3: CASSLGRASYEQYF

J: TRBJ1-2
size: -
V: TRBV4-3
D: TRBD1
DNA: TGCGCCAGCAGACAAGAACCTCGGGACAGGGGGCAGGGTGGCTACACCTTC
CDR3: CASRQEPRDRGQGGYTF

J: TRBJ1-2
size: -
V: TRBV4-3
D: -
DNA: TGCGCCAGCAGCCAAGATCGGGGGGCTGGTGGCTACACCTTC
CDR3: CASSQDRGAGGYTF

J: TRBJ2-2
size: -
V: TRBV28
D: -
DNA: TGTGCCAGCATCCACAGGGTCCGGTTGGGAAGCACCGGGGAGCTGTTTTTT
CDR3: CASIHRVRLGSTGELFF

J: TRBJ1-5
size: once
V: TRBV4-3
D: TRBD1
DNA: TGCGCCAGCAGCCCTGGGGCAGGGGGCGTGGGGCAGCCCCAGCATTTT
CDR3: CASSPGAGGVGQPQHF

J: TRBJ2-3
size: -
V: TRBV27
D: -
DNA: TGTGCCAGCAGCCGGGAGTTGGTAGGCACAGATACGCAGTATTTT
CDR3: CASSRELVGTDTQYF

J: TRBJ2-1
size: -
V: TRBV27
D: TRBD2
DNA: TGTGCCAGCAGTTTGTATTCTAGCGGGGGGTCAAATGAGCAGTTCTTC
CDR3: CASSLYSSGGSNEQFF

J: TRBJ1-3
size: -
V: TRBV6-1
D: -
DNA: TGTGCCAGCAGTGAGGCTCCAAGCTCTGGAAACACCATATATTTT
CDR3: CASSEAPSSGNTIYF

J: TRBJ2-2
size: few
V: TRBV28
D: -
DNA: TGTGCCAGCCAATCGGGGACCGGGGAGCTGTTTTTT
CDR3: CASQSGTGELFF

J: TRBJ1-3
size: -
V: TRBV4-1
D: -
DNA: TGCGCCAGCAGCCAAGATCAGTTCTCTGGAAACACCATATATTTT
CDR3: CASSQDQFSGNTIYF

J: TRBJ2-1
size: -
V: TRBV9
D: TRBD2
DNA: TGTGCCAGCAGCGTCACTAGCGGTTACTCCTACAATGAGCAGTTCTTC
CDR3: CASSVTSGYSYNEQFF

J: TRBJ1-5
size: -
V: TRBV5-6
D: -
DNA: TGTGCCAGCAGCTTGGCGGGGACCAATCAGCCCCAGCATTTT
CDR3: CASSLAGTNQPQHF

J: TRBJ1-5
size: -
V: TRBV14
D: -
DNA: TGTGCCAGCAGCCAAGACACCAATCAGCCCCAGCATTTT
CDR3: CASSQDTNQPQHF

J: TRBJ2-3
size: -
V: TRBV5-6
D: -
DNA: TGTGCCAGCAGCAAACAGGGTAGGGCCTCAGATACGCAGTATTTT
CDR3: CASSKQGRASDTQYF

J: TRBJ2-1
size: -
V: TRBV13
D: -
DNA: TGTGCCAGCAGCTCGCTTCGGACACTCAAAGGGGTTGATGAGCAGTTCTTC
CDR3: CASSSLRTLKGVDEQFF

J: TRBJ1-6
size: -
V: TRBV2
D: -
DNA: TGTGCCAGCAGCCTCGAGGGCTCCTATAATTCACCCCTCCACTTT
CDR3: CASSLEGSYNSPLHF

J: TRBJ2-7
size: -
V: TRBV19
D: TRBD2
DNA: TGTGCCACTTCCCCGACTAGCGGGAGTGTCTACGAGCAGTACTTC
CDR3: CATSPTSGSVYEQYF

J: TRBJ2-7
size: -
V: TRBV27
D: -
DNA: TGTGCCAGCAGTTTGTCCCCTACCCCCTACGAGCAGTACTTC
CDR3: CASSLSPTPYEQYF

J: TRBJ1-2
size: -
V: TRBV30
D: -
DNA: TGTGCCTGGAGTGTACGGGGAGATGGCTACACCTTC
CDR3: CAWSVRGDGYTF

J: TRBJ2-4
size: -
V: TRBV21-1
D: -
DNA: TGTGCCAGCAGCATTGGGGAAACAGGCGCAGTAGCCAAAAACATTCAGTACTTC
CDR3: CASSIGETGAVAKNIQYF

J: TRBJ1-2
size: -
V: TRBV24-1
D: -
DNA: TGTGCCACCAGTGATATATGGGGCTATGGCTACACCTTC
CDR3: CATSDIWGYGYTF

J: TRBJ2-7
size: -
V: TRBV4-3
D: -
DNA: TGCGCCAGCAGCCAAACCGGGCGTGGACTAACCTACGAGCAGTACTTC
CDR3: CASSQTGRGLTYEQYF

J: TRBJ1-1
size: -
V: TRBV7-2
D: -
DNA: TGTGCCAGCAGCTTGAATGCCGGGGTCGATGAAGCTTTCTTT
CDR3: CASSLNAGVDEAFF

J: TRBJ1-5
size: -
V: TRBV7-2
D: -
DNA: TGTGCCAGCAGCCTCTCCGGACGGAACAATCAGCCCCAGCATTTT
CDR3: CASSLSGRNNQPQHF

J: TRBJ2-1
size: -
V: TRBV6-4
D: -
DNA: TGTGCCAGCAGTGACGACCCCTCGGGCTACAATGAGCAGTTCTTC
CDR3: CASSDDPSGYNEQFF

J: TRBJ1-5
size: -
V: TRBV4-2
D: -
DNA: TGTGCCAGCAGCCAAGATCGAGCCTCTAGTCAGCCCCAGCATTTT
CDR3: CASSQDRASSQPQHF

J: TRBJ1-1
size: -
V: TRBV10-1
D: TRBD1
DNA: TGCGCCAGCAGTAAAACAGGGGGCACGAAACACCCGAACACTGAAGCTTTCTTT
CDR3: CASSKTGGTKHPNTEAFF

J: TRBJ1-1
size: once
V: TRBV11-2
D: -
DNA: TGTGCCAGCAGCCCAGAGGGTATTGGGACTGAAGCTTTCTTT
CDR3: CASSPEGIGTEAFF

J: TRBJ1-3
size: -
V: TRBV7-2
D: -
DNA: TGTGCCAGCAGCTTAGGGGGGGCTGGAAACACCATATATTTT
CDR3: CASSLGGAGNTIYF

J: TRBJ1-1
size: -
V: TRBV7-9
D: -
DNA: TGTGCCAGCAGCCCACAGGGGAACACTGAAGCTTTCTTT
CDR3: CASSPQGNTEAFF